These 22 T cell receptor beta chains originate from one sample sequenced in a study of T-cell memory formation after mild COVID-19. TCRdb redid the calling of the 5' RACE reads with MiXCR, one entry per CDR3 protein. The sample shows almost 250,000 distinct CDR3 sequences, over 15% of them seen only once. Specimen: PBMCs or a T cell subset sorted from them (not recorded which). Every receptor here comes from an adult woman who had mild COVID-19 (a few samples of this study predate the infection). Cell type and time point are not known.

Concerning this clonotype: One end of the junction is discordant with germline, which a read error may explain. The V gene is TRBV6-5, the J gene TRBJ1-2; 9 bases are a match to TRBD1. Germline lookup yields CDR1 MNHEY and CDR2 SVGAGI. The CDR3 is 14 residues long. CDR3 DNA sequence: TGTGCCAGCAAACAGGGGGCTATAGGTTATGGCTGCACCTTC. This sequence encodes CASKQGAIGYGCTF.

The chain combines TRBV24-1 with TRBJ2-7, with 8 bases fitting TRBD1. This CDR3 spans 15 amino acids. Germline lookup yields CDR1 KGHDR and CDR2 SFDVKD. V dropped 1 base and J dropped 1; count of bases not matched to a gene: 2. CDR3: CATSDFDRGSYEQYF. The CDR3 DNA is TGTGCCACCAGTGATTTTGACAGGGGATCCTACGAGCAGTACTTC.

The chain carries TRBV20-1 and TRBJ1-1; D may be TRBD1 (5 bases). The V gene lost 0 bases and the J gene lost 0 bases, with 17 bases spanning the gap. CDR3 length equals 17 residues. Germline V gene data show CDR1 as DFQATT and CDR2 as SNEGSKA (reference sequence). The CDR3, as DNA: TGCAGTGCTAGAGATGAAGGCAGGGCCCTCATGAACACTGAAGCTTTCTTT. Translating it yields CSARDEGRALMNTEAFF.

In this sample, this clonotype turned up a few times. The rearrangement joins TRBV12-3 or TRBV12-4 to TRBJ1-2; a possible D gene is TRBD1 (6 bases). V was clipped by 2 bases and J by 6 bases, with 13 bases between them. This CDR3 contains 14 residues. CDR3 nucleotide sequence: TGTGCCAGCAGTTTAAGGCTGGACAGTCATGGCTACACCTTC. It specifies CASSLRLDSHGYTF.

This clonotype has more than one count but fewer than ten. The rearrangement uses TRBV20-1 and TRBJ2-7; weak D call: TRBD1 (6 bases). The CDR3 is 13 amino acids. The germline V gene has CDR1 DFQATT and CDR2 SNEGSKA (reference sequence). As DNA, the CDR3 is TGCAGCGGTAGACAGGCCGGTTCCTACGAGCAGTACTTC. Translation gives CSGRQAGSYEQYF.

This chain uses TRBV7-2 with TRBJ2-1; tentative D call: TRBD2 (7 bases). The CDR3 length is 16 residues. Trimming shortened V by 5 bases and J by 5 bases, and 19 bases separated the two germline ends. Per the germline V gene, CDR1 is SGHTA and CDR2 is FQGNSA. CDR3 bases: TGTGCCAGCAGCCCCGGGGGCGGGGGTTTTAACAATGAGCAGTTCTTC. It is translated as CASSPGGGGFNNEQFF.

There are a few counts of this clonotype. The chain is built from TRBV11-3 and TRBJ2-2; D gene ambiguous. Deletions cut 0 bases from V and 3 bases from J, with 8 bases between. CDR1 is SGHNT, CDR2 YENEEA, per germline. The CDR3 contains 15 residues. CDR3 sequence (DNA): TGTGCCAGCAGCTTAGATCGCGTTGACACCGGGGAGCTGTTTTTT. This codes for CASSLDRVDTGELFF.

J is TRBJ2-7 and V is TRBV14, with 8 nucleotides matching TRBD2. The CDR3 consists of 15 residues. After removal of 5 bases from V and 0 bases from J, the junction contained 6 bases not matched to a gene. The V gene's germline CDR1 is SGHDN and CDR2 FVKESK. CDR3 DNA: TGTGCCAGCAGCAAGGAACTAGCGGCCTCCTACGAGCAGTACTTC. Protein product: CASSKELAASYEQYF.

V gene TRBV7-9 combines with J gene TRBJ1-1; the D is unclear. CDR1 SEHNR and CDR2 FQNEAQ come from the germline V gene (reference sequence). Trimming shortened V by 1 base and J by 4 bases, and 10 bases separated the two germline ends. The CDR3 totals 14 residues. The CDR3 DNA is TGTGCCAGCAGCTTAGGGGGTGTGGCCACTGAAGCTTTCTTT. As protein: CASSLGGVATEAFF.

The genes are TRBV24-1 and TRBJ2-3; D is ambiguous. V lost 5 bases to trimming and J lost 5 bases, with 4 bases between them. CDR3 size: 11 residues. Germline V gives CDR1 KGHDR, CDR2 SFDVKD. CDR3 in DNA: TGTGCCACCAGTGTGCAAGATACGCAGTATTTT. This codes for CATSVQDTQYF.

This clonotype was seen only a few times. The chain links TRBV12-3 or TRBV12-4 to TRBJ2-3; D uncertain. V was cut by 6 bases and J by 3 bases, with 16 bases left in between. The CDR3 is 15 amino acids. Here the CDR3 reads CASSRQAWGTDTQYF. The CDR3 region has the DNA TGTGCCAGCAGCCGCCAGGCTTGGGGAACAGATACGCAGTATTTT.

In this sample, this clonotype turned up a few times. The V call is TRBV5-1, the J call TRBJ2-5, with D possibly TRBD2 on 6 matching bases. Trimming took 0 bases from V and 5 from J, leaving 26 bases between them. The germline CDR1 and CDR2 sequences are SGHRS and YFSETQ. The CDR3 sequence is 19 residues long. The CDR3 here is CASSLGVAAAGSSSETQYF. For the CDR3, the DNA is TGCGCCAGCAGCTTGGGGGTAGCGGCCGCAGGCTCAAGCAGCGAGACCCAGTACTTC.

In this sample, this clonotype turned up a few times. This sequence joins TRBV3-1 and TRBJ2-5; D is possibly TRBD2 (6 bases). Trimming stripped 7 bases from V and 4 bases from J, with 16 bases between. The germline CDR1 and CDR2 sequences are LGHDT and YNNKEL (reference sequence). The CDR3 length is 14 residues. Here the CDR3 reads CASNTRAEGETQYF. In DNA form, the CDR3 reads TGTGCCAGCAACACTCGAGCGGAGGGAGAGACCCAGTACTTC.

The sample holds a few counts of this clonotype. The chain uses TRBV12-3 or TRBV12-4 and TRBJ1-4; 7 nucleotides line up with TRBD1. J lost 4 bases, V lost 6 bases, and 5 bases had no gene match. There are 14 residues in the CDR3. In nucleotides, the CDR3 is TGTGCCAGCAGACTCGGGACAGTTAATGAAAAACTGTTTTTT. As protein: CASRLGTVNEKLFF.

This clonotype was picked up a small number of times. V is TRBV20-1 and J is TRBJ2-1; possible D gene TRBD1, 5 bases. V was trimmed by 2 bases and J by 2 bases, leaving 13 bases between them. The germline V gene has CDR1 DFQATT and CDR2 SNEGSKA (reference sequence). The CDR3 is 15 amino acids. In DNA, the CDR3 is TGCAGTGCTAGAAGGGCAGGGAACACCTACAATGAGCAGTTCTTC. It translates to CSARRAGNTYNEQFF.

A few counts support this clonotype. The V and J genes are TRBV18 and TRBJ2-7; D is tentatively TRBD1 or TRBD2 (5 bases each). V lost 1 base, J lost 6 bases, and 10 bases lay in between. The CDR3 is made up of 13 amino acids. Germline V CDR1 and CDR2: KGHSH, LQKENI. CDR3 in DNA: TGTGCCAGCTCACCACGACGTGGGGGCGAGCAGTACTTC. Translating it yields CASSPRRGGEQYF.

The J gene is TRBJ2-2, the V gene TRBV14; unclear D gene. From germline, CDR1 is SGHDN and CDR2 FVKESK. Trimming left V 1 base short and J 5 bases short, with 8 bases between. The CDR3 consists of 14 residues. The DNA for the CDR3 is TGTGCCAGCAGCCAAGTACGGGCTACCGGGGAGCTGTTTTTT. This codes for CASSQVRATGELFF.

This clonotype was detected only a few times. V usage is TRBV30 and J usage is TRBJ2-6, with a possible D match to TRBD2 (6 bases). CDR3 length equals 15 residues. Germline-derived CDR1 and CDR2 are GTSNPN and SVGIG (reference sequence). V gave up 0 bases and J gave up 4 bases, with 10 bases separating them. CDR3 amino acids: CAWSVGGAGANVLTF. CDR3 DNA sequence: TGTGCCTGGAGTGTAGGCGGGGCAGGGGCCAACGTCCTGACTTTC.

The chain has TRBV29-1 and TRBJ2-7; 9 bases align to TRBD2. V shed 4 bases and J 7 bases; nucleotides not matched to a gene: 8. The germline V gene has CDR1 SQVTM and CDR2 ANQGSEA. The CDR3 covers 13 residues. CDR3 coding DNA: TGCAGCGTTGCTGGGCTAGCGGGGTGGGAGCAGTACTTC. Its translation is CSVAGLAGWEQYF.

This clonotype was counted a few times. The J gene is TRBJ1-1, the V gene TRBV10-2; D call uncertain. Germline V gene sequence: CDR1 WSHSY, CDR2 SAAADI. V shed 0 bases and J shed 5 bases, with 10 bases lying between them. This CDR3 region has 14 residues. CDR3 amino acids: CASSESPGRTEAFF. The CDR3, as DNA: TGCGCCAGCAGTGAGTCACCCGGGAGGACTGAAGCTTTCTTT.

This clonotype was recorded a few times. CDR3 amino acids: CASSQSTNTGELFF. For the CDR3, the DNA is TGTGCCAGCAGTCAATCCACGAACACCGGGGAGCTGTTTTTT. The rearrangement links TRBV3-1 to TRBJ2-2; D gene uncertain. Trimming shortened V by 6 bases and J by 0 bases, and 8 bases separated the two germline ends. The CDR3 is 14 residues long. Germline CDR1 is LGHDT and CDR2 is YNNKEL (reference sequence).

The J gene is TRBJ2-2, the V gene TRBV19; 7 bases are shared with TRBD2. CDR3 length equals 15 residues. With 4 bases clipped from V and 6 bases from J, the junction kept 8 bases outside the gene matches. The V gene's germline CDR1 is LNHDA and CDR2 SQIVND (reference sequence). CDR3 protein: CASSNPGRSAGELFF. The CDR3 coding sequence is TGTGCCAGTAGTAATCCCGGGAGGTCAGCCGGGGAGCTGTTTTTT.